The 15 T cell receptor beta chains presented below share a single source sample, sequenced in a study of shared clonotypes between healthy human individuals. Only in-frame clones appear in the TCRdb table, and some are missing; sequencing was by immunoSEQ multiplex PCR. The sample yields millions of clones, about 93% seen once. Positive CCR7 selection of CD45RO-negative cells yielded the naive CD8 cells, and terminally differentiated effector memory CD45RA+ cells were excluded. Sample: naive CD8+ T cells from PBMCs. The receptors shown here come from a man in his late teens or twenties in good health. Some clones in this sample may be carry-over from other donors' samples.

V gene TRBV10-2 combines with J gene TRBJ1-5; D gene unclear. This CDR3 spans 13 amino acids. The V gene's germline CDR1 is WSHSY and CDR2 SAAADI. V was trimmed by 0 bases and J by 7 bases, leaving 7 bases between them. CDR3 loop: CASSESPWQPQHF. The CDR3 bases are TGCGCCAGCAGTGAGTCCCCGTGGCAGCCCCAGCATTTT.

The chain couples TRBV6-4 to TRBJ2-1; D ambiguous. This CDR3 has 13 amino acids. V was trimmed by 6 bases and J by 10 bases, leaving 16 bases between them. Per the germline V gene, CDR1 is MRHNA and CDR2 is SNTAGT. CDR3 coding DNA: TGTGCCAGCAGCGTCATATTAGTGTTGGAGCAGTTCTTC. Translating it yields CASSVILVLEQFF.

This chain links TRBV19 with TRBJ2-7, with a weak D call TRBD2 (5 bases). This CDR3 is 17 amino acids long. Between the trimmed V and J ends, which lost 6 bases and 1 base, there was a span of 22 bases. The germline gives CDR1 LNHDA, CDR2 SQIVND (reference sequence). The CDR3 nucleotides are TGTGCCAGTAGCCCTAAAGGACTGGCGGACCTATCCTACGAGCAGTACTTC. This sequence encodes CASSPKGLADLSYEQYF.

Details on this clone: The identical CDR3 is also encoded by other nucleotide sequences in the sample. The genes are TRBV28 and TRBJ1-3; D is unclear. The CDR3 loop spans 11 amino acids. Germline CDR1 is MDHEN and CDR2 is SYDVKM. Trimming left V 3 bases short and J 7 bases short, with 4 bases between. The CDR3 coding sequence is TGTGCCAGCAGTTTTTCGAACACCATATATTTT. This codes for CASSFSNTIYF.

The rearrangement joins TRBV15 to TRBJ1-1, with D unclear. The CDR3 is 15 amino acids. Germline-derived CDR1 and CDR2 are LNHNV and YYDKDF (reference sequence). V lost 0 bases to trimming and J lost 4 bases, with 12 bases between them. CDR3: CATSRDIQPGTEAFF. The CDR3, as DNA: TGTGCCACCAGCAGAGATATACAGCCAGGCACTGAAGCTTTCTTT.

The genes are TRBV7-9 and TRBJ1-6; no clear D. With 3 bases removed from V and 4 bases from J, the gap between germline ends came to 13 bases. The CDR3 contains 16 residues. Germline CDR1 reads SEHNR; CDR2 reads FQNEAQ (reference sequence). CDR3 protein: CASSFGEHLYNSPLHF. The CDR3 nucleotides read TGTGCCAGCAGCTTTGGGGAGCACCTGTATAATTCACCCCTCCACTTT.

This chain joins TRBV7-9 and TRBJ1-4; TRBD1 might be the D (5 bases). The CDR3 is 15 amino acids. Germline V lookup: CDR1 SEHNR, CDR2 FQNEAQ (reference sequence). Trimming took 4 bases from V and 8 from J, leaving 17 bases between them. The CDR3 is CASSYLGPGGEKLFF. The CDR3 DNA reads TGTGCCAGCAGCTACTTGGGACCCGGCGGGGAAAAACTGTTTTTT.

The rearrangement joins TRBV13 to TRBJ2-1; 10 bases are shared with TRBD2. The length of the CDR3 is 18 residues. The germline gives CDR1 PRHDT, CDR2 FYEKMQ (reference sequence). Trimming removed 4 bases from V and 8 bases from J; junction bases left unmatched: 17. CDR3 coding DNA: TGTGCCAGCAGCTCCACGGACGCCACTAGCGGGATTCTTCATGAGCAGTTCTTC. Protein: CASSSTDATSGILHEQFF. Together with reference TRBV13 and TRBJ2-1, the CDR3 gives the full variable domain: AAGVIQSPRHLIKEKRETATLKCYPIPRHDTVYWYQQGPGQDPQFLISFYEKMQSDKGSIPDRFSAQQFSDYHSELNMSSLELGDSALYFCASSSTDATSGILHEQFFGPGTRLTVL.

As for this clone: Since a much larger clone is just one base distant, this may be a read error. The V and J genes are TRBV11-2 and TRBJ2-7; no clear D. The CDR3 has 11 residues. V lost 7 bases and J lost 0, with 4 bases in between. Germline CDR1 is SGHAT and CDR2 is FQNNGV. CDR3 in amino acids: CASTSSYEQYF. CDR3 nucleotides: TGTGCCAGCACCTCCTCCTACGAGCAGTACTTC.

This chain connects TRBV28 to TRBJ1-5; TRBD1 matches 9 bases. This CDR3 region has 16 residues. The V gene end was trimmed by 8 bases and the J gene end by 6 bases; junction bases not matched to a gene: 14. The germline gives CDR1 MDHEN, CDR2 SYDVKM. The CDR3 region is CASYAFQGQGTQPQHF. The CDR3 DNA sequence: TGTGCCAGCTACGCATTCCAGGGACAGGGAACTCAGCCCCAGCATTTT.

Remarks on this clone: At the DNA level, this CDR3 is encoded by other sequences in the same sample as well. The chain recombines TRBV11-2 with TRBJ2-1; the match to TRBD2 covers 7 bases. Trimming at V came to 1 base and at J to 6 bases, leaving 0 bases not matched to a gene. The CDR3 runs 13 residues. CDR1 is SGHAT, CDR2 FQNNGV, per germline. The CDR3 bases are TGTGCCAGCAGCTTAGCGGGAGGCAATGAGCAGTTCTTC. It is translated as CASSLAGGNEQFF. The whole variable domain, filled in from reference TRBV11-2 and TRBJ2-1, reads EAGVAQSPRYKIIEKRQSVAFWCNPISGHATLYWYQQILGQGPKLLIQFQNNGVVDDSQLPKDRFSAERLKGVDSTLKIQPAKLEDSAVYLCASSLAGGNEQFFGPGTRLTVL.

The genes are TRBV5-8 and TRBJ1-3, with a possible D match to TRBD1 (6 bases). The V gene's germline CDR1 is SGHTS and CDR2 YDEGEE. There are 16 residues in the CDR3. V lost 1 base, J lost 4 bases, and 15 bases lay in between. This chain's CDR3 is CASSLYAGAYGNTIYF. For the CDR3, the DNA is TGTGCCAGCAGCTTGTATGCGGGGGCATACGGAAACACCATATATTTT.

This clone was seen a few times. V usage is TRBV25-1 and J usage is TRBJ1-1; no clear D gene. V was shortened by 3 bases and J by 3 bases, with 8 bases between the two germline ends. The CDR3 spans 13 residues. Germline V gene sequence: CDR1 MGHDK, CDR2 SYGVNS. The CDR3 is CASSDLRDTEAFF. The DNA for the CDR3 is TGTGCCAGCAGTGACCTAAGGGACACTGAAGCTTTCTTT.

The chain employs TRBV9 and TRBJ2-7, with D possibly being TRBD1 (6 bases). Deletions cut 7 bases from V and 7 bases from J, with 21 bases between. Germline CDR1 reads SGDLS; CDR2 reads YYNGEE. The CDR3 is 14 amino acids. CDR3: CASGEGGPPTEQYF. As DNA, the CDR3 is TGTGCCAGCGGTGAAGGGGGACCCCCGACGGAGCAGTACTTC.

The chain is built from TRBV5-1 and TRBJ2-7; weak D call: TRBD2 (6 bases). CDR1 SGHRS and CDR2 YFSETQ come from the germline V gene. This CDR3 has 9 residues. The ends were cut back, 8 bases at V and 7 bases at J, with 7 bases in the middle. The CDR3 region is CASRGEQYF. Written as DNA, the CDR3 is TGCGCCAGTCGGGGGGAGCAGTACTTC.